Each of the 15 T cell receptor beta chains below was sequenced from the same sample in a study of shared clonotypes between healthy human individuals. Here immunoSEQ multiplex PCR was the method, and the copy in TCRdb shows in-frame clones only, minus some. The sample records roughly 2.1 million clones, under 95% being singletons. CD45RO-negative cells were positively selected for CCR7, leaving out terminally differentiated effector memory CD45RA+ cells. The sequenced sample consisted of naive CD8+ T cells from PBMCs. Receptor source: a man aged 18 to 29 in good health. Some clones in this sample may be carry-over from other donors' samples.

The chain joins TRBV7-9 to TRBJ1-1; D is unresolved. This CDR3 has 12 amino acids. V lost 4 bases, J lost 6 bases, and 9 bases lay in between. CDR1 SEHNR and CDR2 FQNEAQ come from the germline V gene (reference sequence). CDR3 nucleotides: TGTGCCAGCAGCTCTCGGTCGTCTGAAGCTTTCTTT. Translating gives CASSSRSSEAFF.

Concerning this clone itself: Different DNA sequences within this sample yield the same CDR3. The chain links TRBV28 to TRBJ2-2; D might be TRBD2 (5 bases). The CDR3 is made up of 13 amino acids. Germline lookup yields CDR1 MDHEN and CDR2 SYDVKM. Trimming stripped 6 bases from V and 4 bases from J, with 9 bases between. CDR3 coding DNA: TGTGCCAGCAGCTCACGGGGCACCGGGGAGCTGTTTTTT. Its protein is CASSSRGTGELFF.

The CDR3: CASSTDRGDEKLFF. The DNA of the CDR3 is TGTGCCAGCAGCACCGACAGGGGCGATGAAAAACTGTTTTTT. V and J are TRBV7-8 and TRBJ1-4, with 8 bases that match TRBD1. The ends lost 5 bases at V and 6 bases at J; junction bases unmatched: 5. The CDR3 has 14 amino acids. Germline assignment: CDR1 SGHVS and CDR2 FQNEAQ.

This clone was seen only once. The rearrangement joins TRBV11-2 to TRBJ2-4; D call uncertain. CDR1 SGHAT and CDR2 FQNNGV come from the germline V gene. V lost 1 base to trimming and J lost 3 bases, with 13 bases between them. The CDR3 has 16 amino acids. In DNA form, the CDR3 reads TGTGCCAGCAGCTTAGTGGCAGGCAGAATCAAAAACATTCAGTACTTC. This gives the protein CASSLVAGRIKNIQYF.

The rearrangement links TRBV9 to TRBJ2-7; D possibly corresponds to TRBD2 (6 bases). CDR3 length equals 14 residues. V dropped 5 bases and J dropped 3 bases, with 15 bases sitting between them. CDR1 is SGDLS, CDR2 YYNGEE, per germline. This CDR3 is CASSPGLAFYEQYF. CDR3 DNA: TGTGCCAGCAGTCCGGGGCTAGCGTTCTACGAGCAGTACTTC.

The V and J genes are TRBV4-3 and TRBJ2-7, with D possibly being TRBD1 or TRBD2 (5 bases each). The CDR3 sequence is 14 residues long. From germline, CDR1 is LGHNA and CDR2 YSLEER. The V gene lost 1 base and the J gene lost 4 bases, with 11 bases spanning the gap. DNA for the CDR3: TGCGCCAGCAGCCAAGGACGATGGGGGTACGAGCAGTACTTC. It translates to CASSQGRWGYEQYF.

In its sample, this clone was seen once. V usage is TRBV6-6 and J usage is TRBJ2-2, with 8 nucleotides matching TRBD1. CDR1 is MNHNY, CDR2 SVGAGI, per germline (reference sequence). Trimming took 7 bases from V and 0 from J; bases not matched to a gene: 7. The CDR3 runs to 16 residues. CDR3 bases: TGTGCCAGCACCTCCTGGACAGGGCCGAACACCGGGGAGCTGTTTTTT. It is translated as CASTSWTGPNTGELFF.

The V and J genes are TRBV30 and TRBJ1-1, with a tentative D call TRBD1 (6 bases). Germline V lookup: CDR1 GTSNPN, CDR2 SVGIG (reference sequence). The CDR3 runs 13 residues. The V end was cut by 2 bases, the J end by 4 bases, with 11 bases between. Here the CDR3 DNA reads TGTGCCTGGAGTATAACAGGGACCACTGAAGCTTTCTTT. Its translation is CAWSITGTTEAFF.

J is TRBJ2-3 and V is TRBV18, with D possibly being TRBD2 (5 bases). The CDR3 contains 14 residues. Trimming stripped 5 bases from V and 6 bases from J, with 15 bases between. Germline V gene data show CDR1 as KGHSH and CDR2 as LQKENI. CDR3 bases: TGTGCCAGCTCAGACCTAGCTTTAATGGATACGCAGTATTTT. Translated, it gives CASSDLALMDTQYF.

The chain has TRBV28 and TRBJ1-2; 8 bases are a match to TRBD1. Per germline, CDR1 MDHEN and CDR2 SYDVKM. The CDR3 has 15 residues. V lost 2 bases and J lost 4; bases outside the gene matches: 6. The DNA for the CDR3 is TGTGCCAGCAGTTTAGTCAGGGGGCTGGGCTATGGCTACACCTTC. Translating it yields CASSLVRGLGYGYTF.

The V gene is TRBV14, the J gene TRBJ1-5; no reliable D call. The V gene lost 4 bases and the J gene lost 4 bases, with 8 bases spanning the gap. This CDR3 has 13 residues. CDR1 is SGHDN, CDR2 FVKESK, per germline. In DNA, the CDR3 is TGTGCCAGCAGCCCTGGAGCAAATCAGCCCCAGCATTTT. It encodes CASSPGANQPQHF.

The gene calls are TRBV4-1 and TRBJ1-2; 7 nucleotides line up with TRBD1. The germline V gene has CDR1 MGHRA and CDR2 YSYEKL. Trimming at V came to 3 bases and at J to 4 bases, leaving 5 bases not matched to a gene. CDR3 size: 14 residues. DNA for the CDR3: TGCGCCAGCAGCCAGACGACAGGGATCTATGGCTACACCTTC. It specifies CASSQTTGIYGYTF.

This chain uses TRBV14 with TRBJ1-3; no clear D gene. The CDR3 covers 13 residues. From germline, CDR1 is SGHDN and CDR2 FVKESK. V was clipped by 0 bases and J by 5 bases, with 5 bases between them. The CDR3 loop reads CASSQDRRNTIYF. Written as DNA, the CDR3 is TGTGCCAGCAGCCAAGATAGGAGAAACACCATATATTTT.

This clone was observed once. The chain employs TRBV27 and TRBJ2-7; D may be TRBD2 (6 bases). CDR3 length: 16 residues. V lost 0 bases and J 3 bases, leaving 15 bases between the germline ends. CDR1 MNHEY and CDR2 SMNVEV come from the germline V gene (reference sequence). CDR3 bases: TGTGCCAGCAGTTTATCGGAGGGAGAGTGGATCTACGAGCAGTACTTC. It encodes CASSLSEGEWIYEQYF.

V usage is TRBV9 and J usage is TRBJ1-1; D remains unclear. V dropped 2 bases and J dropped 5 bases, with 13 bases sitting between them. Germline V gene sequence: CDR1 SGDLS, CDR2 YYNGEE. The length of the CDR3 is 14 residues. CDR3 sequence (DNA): TGTGCCAGCAGCGTCCTGTCAGGCGGAACTGAAGCTTTCTTT. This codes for CASSVLSGGTEAFF.